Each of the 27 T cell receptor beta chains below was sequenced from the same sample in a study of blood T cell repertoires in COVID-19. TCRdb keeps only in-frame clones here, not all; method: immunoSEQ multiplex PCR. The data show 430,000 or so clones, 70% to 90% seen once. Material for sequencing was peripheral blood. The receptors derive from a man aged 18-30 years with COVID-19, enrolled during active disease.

The CDR3 nucleotides read TGTGCCAGCAGTGAAGGGATGGGGGCGGAAAAACTGTTTTTT. Its protein is CASSEGMGAEKLFF. The chain uses TRBV6-1 and TRBJ1-4, with D possibly being TRBD1 (6 bases). The length of the CDR3 is 14 residues. The V end lost 1 base, the J end lost 8 bases, and 11 bases lay between the germline ends. From germline, CDR1 is MNHNS and CDR2 SASEGT.

The CDR3 region has the DNA TGTGCCAGCAGCTTAGGTGCTGCTAAGGGGGATACGCAGTATTTT. Translation gives CASSLGAAKGDTQYF. The J gene is TRBJ2-3, the V gene TRBV7-9, with a possible D match to TRBD1 (5 bases). V dropped 1 base and J dropped 6 bases, with 14 bases sitting between them. CDR3 length equals 15 residues. Germline assignment: CDR1 SEHNR and CDR2 FQNEAQ (reference sequence).

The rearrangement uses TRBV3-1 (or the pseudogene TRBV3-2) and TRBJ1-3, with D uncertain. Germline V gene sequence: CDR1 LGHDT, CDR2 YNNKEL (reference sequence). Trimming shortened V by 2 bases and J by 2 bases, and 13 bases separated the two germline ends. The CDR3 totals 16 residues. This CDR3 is CASSQYRLLPGNTIYF. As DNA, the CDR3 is TGTGCCAGCAGCCAATACCGGTTGTTACCTGGAAACACCATATATTTT.

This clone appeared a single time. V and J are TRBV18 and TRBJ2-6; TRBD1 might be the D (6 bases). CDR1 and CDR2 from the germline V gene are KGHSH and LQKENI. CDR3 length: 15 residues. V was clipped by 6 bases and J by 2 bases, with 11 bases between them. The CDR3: CASSRGQTGANVLTF. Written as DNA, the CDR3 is TGTGCCAGCTCTCGCGGACAGACTGGGGCCAACGTCCTGACTTTC.

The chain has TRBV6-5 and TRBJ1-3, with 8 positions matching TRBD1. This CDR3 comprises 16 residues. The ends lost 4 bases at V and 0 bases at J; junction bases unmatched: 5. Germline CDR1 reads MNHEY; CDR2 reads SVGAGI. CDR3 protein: CASSLYGQGSGNTIYF. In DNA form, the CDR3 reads TGTGCCAGCAGTTTATACGGACAGGGCTCTGGAAACACCATATATTTT.

CDR3 loop: CASSPNYGYTF. In DNA, the CDR3 is TGTGCCAGCAGTCCAAACTATGGCTACACCTTC. The chain carries TRBV2 and TRBJ1-2; D call uncertain. CDR3 length: 11 residues. Germline V gene data show CDR1 as SNHLY and CDR2 as FYNNEI. The V end lost 5 bases, the J end lost 2 bases, and 3 bases lay between the germline ends.

This CDR3 reads CSVGGNRAKVTDTQYF. The CDR3 region has the DNA TGCAGCGTTGGGGGTAACAGGGCGAAGGTGACAGATACGCAGTATTTT. This rearrangement joins TRBV29-1 to TRBJ2-3; D is perhaps TRBD1 (6 bases). V lost 4 bases and J lost 3, with 20 bases in between. This CDR3 is 16 amino acids long. Germline CDR1 and CDR2: SQVTM and ANQGSEA.

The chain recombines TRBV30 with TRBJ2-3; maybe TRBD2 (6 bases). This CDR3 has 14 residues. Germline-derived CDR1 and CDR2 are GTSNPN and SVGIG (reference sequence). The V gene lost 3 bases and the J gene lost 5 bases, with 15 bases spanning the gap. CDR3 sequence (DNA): TGTGCCTGGAGGGGGCTAGCGAGCCAAGATACGCAGTATTTT. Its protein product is CAWRGLASQDTQYF.

The chain's CDR3 is CASSLDLADRVSDEQYF. DNA of the CDR3: TGTGCCAGCAGCTTAGATCTTGCGGACAGGGTGTCGGACGAGCAGTACTTC. The chain uses TRBV11-3 and TRBJ2-7; 8 bases fit TRBD1. Germline V CDR1 and CDR2: SGHNT, YENEEA. Losses at the gene ends were 0 bases for V and 5 bases for J; bases not matched to a gene: 12. The CDR3 totals 17 residues.

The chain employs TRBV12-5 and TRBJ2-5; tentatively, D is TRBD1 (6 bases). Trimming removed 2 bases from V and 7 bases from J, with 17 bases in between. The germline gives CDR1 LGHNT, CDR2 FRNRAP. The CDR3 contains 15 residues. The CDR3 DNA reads TGTGCTAGTGGTTTGACAACCAGGGGAGCGGTGACCCAGTACTTC. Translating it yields CASGLTTRGAVTQYF.

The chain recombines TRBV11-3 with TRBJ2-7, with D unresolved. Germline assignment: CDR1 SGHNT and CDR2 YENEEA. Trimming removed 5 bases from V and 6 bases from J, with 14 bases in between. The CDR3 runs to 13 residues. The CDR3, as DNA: TGTGCCAGCAGCGGAGTTTTCTTCGGCGAGCAGTACTTC. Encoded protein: CASSGVFFGEQYF.

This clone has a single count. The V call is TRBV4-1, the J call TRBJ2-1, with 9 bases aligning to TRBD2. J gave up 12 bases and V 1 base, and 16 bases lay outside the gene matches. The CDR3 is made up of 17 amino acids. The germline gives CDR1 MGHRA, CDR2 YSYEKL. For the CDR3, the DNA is TGCGCCAGCAGCCAAGGAGGGTTTGGCGGGGGGGCGCTTGTGCAGTTCTTC. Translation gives CASSQGGFGGGALVQFF.

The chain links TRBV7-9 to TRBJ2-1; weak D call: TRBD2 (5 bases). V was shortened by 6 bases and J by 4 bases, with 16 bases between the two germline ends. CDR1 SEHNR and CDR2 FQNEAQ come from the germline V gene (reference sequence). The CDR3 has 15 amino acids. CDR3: CASSPSGVPYNEQFF. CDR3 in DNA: TGTGCCAGCAGTCCCAGCGGAGTTCCTTACAATGAGCAGTTCTTC.

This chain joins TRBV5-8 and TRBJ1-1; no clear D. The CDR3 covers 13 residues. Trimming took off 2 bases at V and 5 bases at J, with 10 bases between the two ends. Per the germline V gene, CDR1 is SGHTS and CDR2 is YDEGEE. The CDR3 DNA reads TGTGCCAGCAGCTTCCGGGTAACAACTGAAGCTTTCTTT. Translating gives CASSFRVTTEAFF.

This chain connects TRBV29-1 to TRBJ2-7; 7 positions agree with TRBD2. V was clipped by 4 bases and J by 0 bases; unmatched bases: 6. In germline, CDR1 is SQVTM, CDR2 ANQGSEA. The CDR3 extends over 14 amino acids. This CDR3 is CSVGLLATSYEQYF. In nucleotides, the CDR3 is TGCAGCGTTGGTCTACTAGCGACCTCCTACGAGCAGTACTTC.

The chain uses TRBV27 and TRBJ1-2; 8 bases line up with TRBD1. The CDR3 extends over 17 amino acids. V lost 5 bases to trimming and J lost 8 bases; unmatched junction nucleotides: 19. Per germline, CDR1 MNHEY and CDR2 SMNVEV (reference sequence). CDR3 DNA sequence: TGTGCCAGCAGTCTAACCGAGGGGCAGGGGGCCCTTGAGGGCTACACCTTC. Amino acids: CASSLTEGQGALEGYTF.

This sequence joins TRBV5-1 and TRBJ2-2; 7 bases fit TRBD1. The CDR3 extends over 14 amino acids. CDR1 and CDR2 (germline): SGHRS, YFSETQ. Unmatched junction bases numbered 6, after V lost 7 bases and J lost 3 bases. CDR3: CASSRGPYTGELFF. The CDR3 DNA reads TGCGCCAGCTCGAGGGGGCCCTACACCGGGGAGCTGTTTTTT.

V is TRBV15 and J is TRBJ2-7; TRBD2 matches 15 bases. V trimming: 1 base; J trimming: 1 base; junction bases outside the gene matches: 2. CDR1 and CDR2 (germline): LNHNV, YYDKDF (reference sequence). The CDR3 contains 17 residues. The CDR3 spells CATSRGGLAGGSYEQYF. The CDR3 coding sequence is TGTGCCACCAGCAGAGGGGGACTAGCGGGGGGATCCTACGAGCAGTACTTC.

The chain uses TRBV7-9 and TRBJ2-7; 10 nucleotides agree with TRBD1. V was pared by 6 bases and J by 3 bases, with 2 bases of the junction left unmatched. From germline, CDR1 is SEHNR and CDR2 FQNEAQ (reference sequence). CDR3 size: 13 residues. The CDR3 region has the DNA TGTGCCAGCAGTCGGACAGGGGGCTACGAGCAGTACTTC. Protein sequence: CASSRTGGYEQYF.

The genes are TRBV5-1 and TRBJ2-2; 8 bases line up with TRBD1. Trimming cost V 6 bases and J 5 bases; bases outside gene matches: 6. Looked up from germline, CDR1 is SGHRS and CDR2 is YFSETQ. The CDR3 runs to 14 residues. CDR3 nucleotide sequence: TGCGCCAGCAAGGACAGGGTGGATACCGGGGAGCTGTTTTTT. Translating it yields CASKDRVDTGELFF.

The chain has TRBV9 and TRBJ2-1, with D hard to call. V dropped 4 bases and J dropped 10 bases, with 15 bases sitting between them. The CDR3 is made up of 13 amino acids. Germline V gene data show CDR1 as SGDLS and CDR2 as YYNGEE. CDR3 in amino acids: CASSPGSEKEQFF. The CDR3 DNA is TGTGCCAGCAGCCCCGGATCGGAGAAGGAGCAGTTCTTC. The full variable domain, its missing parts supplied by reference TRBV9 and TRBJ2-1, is DSGVTQTPKHLITATGQRVTLRCSPRSGDLSVYWYQQSLDQGLQFLIQYYNGEERAKGNILERFSAQQFPDLHSELNLSSLELGDSALYFCASSPGSEKEQFFGPGTRLTVL.

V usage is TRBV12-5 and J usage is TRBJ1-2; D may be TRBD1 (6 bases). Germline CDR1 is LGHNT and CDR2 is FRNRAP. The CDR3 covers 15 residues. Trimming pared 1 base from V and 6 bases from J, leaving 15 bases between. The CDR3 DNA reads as TGTGCTAGTGGTTTGGACGAGGGGGTGAGGGATGGCTACACCTTC. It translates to CASGLDEGVRDGYTF.

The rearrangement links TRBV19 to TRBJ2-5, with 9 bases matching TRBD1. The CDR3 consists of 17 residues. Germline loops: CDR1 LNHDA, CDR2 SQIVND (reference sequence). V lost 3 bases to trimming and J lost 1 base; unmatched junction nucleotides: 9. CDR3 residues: CASSMWDRVRLQETQYF. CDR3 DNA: TGTGCCAGTAGTATGTGGGACAGGGTTAGACTCCAAGAGACCCAGTACTTC.

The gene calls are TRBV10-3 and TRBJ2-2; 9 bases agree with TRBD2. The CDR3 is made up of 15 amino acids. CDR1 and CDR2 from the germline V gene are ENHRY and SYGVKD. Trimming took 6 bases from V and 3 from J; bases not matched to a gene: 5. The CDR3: CAISERGADTGELFF. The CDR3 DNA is TGTGCCATCAGCGAGCGGGGGGCGGACACCGGGGAGCTGTTTTTT.

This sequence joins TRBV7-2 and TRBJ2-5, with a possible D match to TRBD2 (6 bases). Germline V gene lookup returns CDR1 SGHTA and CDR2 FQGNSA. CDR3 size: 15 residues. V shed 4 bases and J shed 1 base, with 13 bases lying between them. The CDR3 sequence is CASSSQTSTQETQYF. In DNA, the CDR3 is TGTGCCAGCAGCTCGCAAACTAGCACCCAAGAGACCCAGTACTTC.

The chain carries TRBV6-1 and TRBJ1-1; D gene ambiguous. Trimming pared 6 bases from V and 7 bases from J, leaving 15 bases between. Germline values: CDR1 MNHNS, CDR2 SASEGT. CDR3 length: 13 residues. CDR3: CASRPTSGSEAFF. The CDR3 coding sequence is TGTGCCAGCAGACCTACTAGCGGCAGTGAAGCTTTCTTT.

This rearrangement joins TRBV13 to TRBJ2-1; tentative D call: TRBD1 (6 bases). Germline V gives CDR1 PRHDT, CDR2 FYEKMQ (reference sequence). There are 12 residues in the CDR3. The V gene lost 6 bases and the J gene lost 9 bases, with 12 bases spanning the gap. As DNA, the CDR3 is TGTGCCAGCAGTTCGGACAGTGTTGAGCAGTTCTTC. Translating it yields CASSSDSVEQFF.